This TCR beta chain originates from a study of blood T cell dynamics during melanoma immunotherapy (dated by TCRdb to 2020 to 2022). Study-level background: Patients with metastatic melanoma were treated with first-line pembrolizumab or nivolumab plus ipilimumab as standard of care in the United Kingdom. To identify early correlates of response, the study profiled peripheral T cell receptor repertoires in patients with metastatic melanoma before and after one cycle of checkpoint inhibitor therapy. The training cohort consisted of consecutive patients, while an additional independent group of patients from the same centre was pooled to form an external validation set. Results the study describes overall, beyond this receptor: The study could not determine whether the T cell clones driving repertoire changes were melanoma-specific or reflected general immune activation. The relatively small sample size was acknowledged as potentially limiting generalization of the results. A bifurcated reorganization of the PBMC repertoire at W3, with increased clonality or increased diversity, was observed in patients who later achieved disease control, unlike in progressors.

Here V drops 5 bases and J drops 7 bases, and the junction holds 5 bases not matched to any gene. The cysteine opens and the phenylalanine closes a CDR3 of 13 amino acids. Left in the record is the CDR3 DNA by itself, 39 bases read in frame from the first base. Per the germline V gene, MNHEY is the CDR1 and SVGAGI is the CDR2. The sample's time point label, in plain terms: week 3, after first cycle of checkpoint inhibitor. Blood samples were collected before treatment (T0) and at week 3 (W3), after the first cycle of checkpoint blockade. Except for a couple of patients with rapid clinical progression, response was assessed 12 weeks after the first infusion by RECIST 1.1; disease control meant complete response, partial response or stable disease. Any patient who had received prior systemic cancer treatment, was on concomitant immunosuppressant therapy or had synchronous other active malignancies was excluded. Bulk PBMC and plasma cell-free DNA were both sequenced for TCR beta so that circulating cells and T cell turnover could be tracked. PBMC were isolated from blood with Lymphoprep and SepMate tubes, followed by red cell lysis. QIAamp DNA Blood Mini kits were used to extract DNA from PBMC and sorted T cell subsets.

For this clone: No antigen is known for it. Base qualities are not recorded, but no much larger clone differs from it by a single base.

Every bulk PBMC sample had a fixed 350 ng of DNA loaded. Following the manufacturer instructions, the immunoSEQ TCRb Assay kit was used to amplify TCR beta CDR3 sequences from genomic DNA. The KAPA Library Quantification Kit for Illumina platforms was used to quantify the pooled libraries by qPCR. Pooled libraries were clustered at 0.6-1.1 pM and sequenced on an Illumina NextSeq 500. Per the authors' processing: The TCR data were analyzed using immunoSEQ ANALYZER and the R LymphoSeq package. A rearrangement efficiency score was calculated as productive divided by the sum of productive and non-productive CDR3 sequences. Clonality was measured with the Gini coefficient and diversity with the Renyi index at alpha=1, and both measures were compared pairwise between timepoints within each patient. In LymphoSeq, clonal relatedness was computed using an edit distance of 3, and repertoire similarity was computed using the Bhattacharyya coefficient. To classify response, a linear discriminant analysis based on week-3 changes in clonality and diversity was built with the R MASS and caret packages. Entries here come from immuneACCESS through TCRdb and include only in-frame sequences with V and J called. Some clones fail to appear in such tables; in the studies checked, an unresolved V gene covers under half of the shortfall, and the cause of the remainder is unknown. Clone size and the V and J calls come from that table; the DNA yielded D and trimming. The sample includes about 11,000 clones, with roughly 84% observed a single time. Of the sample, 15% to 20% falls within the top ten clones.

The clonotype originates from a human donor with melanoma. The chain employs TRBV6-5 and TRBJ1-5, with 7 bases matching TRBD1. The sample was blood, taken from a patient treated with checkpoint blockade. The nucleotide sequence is TGTGCCAGCAGTGTAGAGGACAGGCAGCCCCAGCATTTT. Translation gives CASSVEDRQPQHF.